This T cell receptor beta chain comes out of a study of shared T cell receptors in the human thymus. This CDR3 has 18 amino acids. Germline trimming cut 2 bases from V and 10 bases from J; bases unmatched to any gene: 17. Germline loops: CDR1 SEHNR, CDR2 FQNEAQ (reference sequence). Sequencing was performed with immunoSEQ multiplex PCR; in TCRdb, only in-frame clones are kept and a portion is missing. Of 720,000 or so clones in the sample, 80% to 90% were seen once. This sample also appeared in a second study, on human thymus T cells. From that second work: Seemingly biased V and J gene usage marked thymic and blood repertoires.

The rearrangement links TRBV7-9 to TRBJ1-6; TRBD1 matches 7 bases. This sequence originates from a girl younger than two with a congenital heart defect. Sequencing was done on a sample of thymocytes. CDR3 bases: TGTGCCAGCAGCTTACCGCCGACAGACAGGGCACGAAAGTCACCCCTCCACTTT. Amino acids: CASSLPPTDRARKSPLHF.